This entry describes one T cell receptor (beta chain). Cohort assignment relied on participant-reported clinical history. This record belongs to a study of blood T cell repertoires in COVID-19. The wider study: Researchers got acute and convalescent COVID-19 samples from the United States, Italy and Spain. Nucleic acid was either cDNA or gDNA, and it came from T cells, B-cell-depleted T cells, or PBMCs.

The CDR3 spans 15 residues. Trimming removed 4 bases at V and 0 bases at J, with 13 bases between. Germline CDR1 MDHEN, CDR2 SYDVKM. Original methodology: Using reference gene primer amplification, nucleated cell counts were estimated. Produced via immunoSEQ multiplex PCR; TCRdb's table is partial and in-frame only. The V and J calls and clone size come from that table; D and trimming were worked out from the DNA. This table holds about 210,000 clones, 80% to 85% found once. The sample comprised PBMCs or T cells enriched from blood (not recorded which). This receptor was taken from a woman between 50 and 59 years old with acute COVID-19. This sequence joins TRBV28 and TRBJ2-7, with D tentatively TRBD2 (5 bases). DNA for the CDR3: TGTGCCAGCAGTTCAGCGGTCCTGAGCTCCTACGAGCAGTACTTC. Translation: CASSSAVLSSYEQYF.